What follows describes a single T cell receptor (beta chain). Its antigen is not known. This sample is drawn from a study of cytomegalovirus exposure and HLA in healthy donors. The length of the CDR3 is 17 residues. Per germline, CDR1 MGHRA and CDR2 YSYEKL. Trimming stripped 0 bases from V and 10 bases from J, with 19 bases between. Vbeta (60) and Jbeta (13) primers were used in the PCR. TCRdb's table, derived via immunoSEQ multiplex PCR, lists solely in-frame clones and lacks some. This sample has about 160,000 clones, with roughly nine tenths found just once. Study conclusions and caveats: Researchers left out some V segments, among them TRBV6-2 and TRBV6-3, as indistinguishable.

The TCR sequence derives from a woman aged 30 to 39 in good health and CMV-seronegative. The rearrangement joins TRBV4-1 to TRBJ1-6, with a weak D call TRBD1 (5 bases). The sequenced material came from PBMCs. The CDR3 DNA reads as TGCGCCAGCAGCCAAGATTTCGGGAGGGACCGGCAATCACCCCTCCACTTT. It translates to CASSQDFGRDRQSPLHF.